This T cell receptor beta chain was recorded in a study of T cell repertoires in cytomegalovirus infection (dated by TCRdb to 2018 to 2020). Background for the entire study: Alongside well-studied HLA-B-restricted epitopes, the peptide stimulations were aimed at recently identified HLA-C-restricted CMV epitopes, whose presentation resists viral immunomodulation. Because public TCR beta signatures pointed to carriage of CMV infection together with the matching HLA type, the HLA type of each donor mattered for the analysis.

Sequencer: Illumina HiSeq 1500. The public sequencing data were trimmed at Q25 with fastp and processed into clonotypes with MiXCR by TCRdb, which kept only in-frame beta chains. CDR3 protein duplicates are merged, each entry listing the most common genes and DNA. The sample records some 320,000 distinct CDR3 sequences, almost 30% of which are singletons. 20% of the sample is taken by the ten largest. This clonotype occurred a few times. What antigen it recognizes has not been identified. No much larger clonotype is one base removed from it; base qualities were not supplied. Taken with the paper, the label for treatment or condition translates to: in vitro stimulation with specific CMV peptide epitopes to enrich CMV-specific T cells. What the study reported, not specific to this receptor: Cumulative frequency of public TCR beta family members discriminated carriers of CMV infection plus the relevant HLA type in this cohort and an independent approximately 360-donor cohort. The ex vivo response was dominated by HLA-C-restricted CMV-specific TCR beta clonotypes, which also provided the single most frequent clonotype in two of eight donors.

From the cysteine up to the phenylalanine, the CDR3 has a length of 13 residues. Left in the record is the CDR3 DNA by itself, 39 bases read in frame from the first base. CDR1 and CDR2 are drawn from the germline V gene (reference sequence): MNHEY, SMNVEV. V is cut by 2 bases and J by 6 bases, and the space between the germline ends is 11 bases. The chain joins TRBV27 to TRBJ2-7, with the D gene not clear enough to name. The source material was cultured PBMCs, sampled from culture after CMV antigen stimulation. This clonotype was obtained from a human donor in good health (CMV status not recorded). Some clones in this sample may be carry-over from other donors' samples. The CDR3 protein sequence reads: CASSLGEHGEQYF. The DNA sequence reads TGTGCCAGCAGTTTAGGGGAACATGGCGAGCAGTACTTC.